The 26 T cell receptor beta chains reported below all come from one sample, sequenced in a study of blood T cell repertoires in COVID-19. The repertoire was sequenced with immunoSEQ multiplex PCR; TCRdb's copy has only in-frame clones and lacks some. The table lists 250,000 or so clones, about 90% of them singletons, with roughly 1.2% in the top ten. The sequencing sample was made of PBMCs or T cells enriched from blood (not recorded which). Receptor source: a human donor in a cohort exposed to, infected with or recovered from COVID-19 (not recorded which). The donor label of this sample is uncertain.

The V call is TRBV6-1, the J call TRBJ1-1; no definite D call. The V end was cut by 0 bases, the J end by 2 bases, with 7 bases between. Germline-derived CDR1 and CDR2 are MNHNS and SASEGT. This CDR3 has 14 residues. The DNA for the CDR3 is TGTGCCAGCAGTGAAGCGCGAGGAAACACTGAAGCTTTCTTT. The encoded protein is CASSEARGNTEAFF.

The chain carries TRBV4-1 and TRBJ2-2; no definite D call. The length of the CDR3 is 15 residues. CDR1 is MGHRA and CDR2 is YSYEKL in the germline V gene. V was cut by 1 base and J by 5 bases, with 11 bases left in between. CDR3 nucleotide sequence: TGCGCCAGCAGCCAAGCCAGCCGAGGAACCGGGGAGCTGTTTTTT. Protein product: CASSQASRGTGELFF.

This chain uses TRBV30 with TRBJ1-1; D is ambiguous. Per germline, CDR1 GTSNPN and CDR2 SVGIG (reference sequence). The CDR3 has 13 amino acids. Trimming stripped 0 bases from V and 5 bases from J, with 10 bases between. This CDR3 reads CAWSVLGITEAFF. The CDR3 DNA is TGTGCCTGGAGTGTACTAGGAATAACTGAAGCTTTCTTT.

The rearrangement links TRBV9 to TRBJ1-2; possible D gene TRBD1, 6 bases. The V end lost 3 bases, the J end lost 4 bases, and 16 bases lay between the germline ends. CDR1 and CDR2 from the germline V gene are SGDLS and YYNGEE. The CDR3 is 15 residues long. In nucleotides, the CDR3 is TGTGCCAGCAGCGCAGAAGGGACATTCAGCTATGGCTACACCTTC. As protein: CASSAEGTFSYGYTF.

This chain links TRBV4-1 with TRBJ2-5, with 13 positions matching TRBD2. In germline, CDR1 is MGHRA, CDR2 YSYEKL. The CDR3 is 19 amino acids. V trimming: 0 bases; J trimming: 4 bases; junction bases outside the gene matches: 11. The DNA of the CDR3 is TGCGCCAGCAGCCAAGATCTATCAGGGACTAGCGGGGCTCGAGAGACCCAGTACTTC. It translates to CASSQDLSGTSGARETQYF.

V is TRBV2 and J is TRBJ2-5, with 9 bases lining up with TRBD1. CDR1 is SNHLY, CDR2 FYNNEI, per germline. J lost 5 bases, V lost 5 bases, and 9 bases had no gene match. The CDR3 runs 15 residues. This chain's CDR3 is CASSTPQGARETQYF. As DNA, the CDR3 is TGTGCCAGCAGTACACCACAGGGGGCGAGGGAGACCCAGTACTTC.

The chain joins TRBV27 to TRBJ2-7; 10 bases map to TRBD1. The germline V gene has CDR1 MNHEY and CDR2 SMNVEV (reference sequence). J was trimmed by 2 bases and V by 4 bases; bases with no gene match: 11. The length of the CDR3 is 17 residues. CDR3 in amino acids: CASSSRRMGTGAYEQYF. CDR3 nucleotide sequence: TGTGCCAGCAGTTCCCGCCGTATGGGGACAGGGGCCTACGAGCAGTACTTC.

CDR3 region: CASRQNNQGVEQYF. In nucleotides, the CDR3 is TGCGCCAGCAGACAGAACAACCAGGGGGTCGAGCAGTACTTC. The V gene is TRBV10-2, the J gene TRBJ2-7; 7 bases match TRBD1. CDR1 WSHSY and CDR2 SAAADI come from the germline V gene. This CDR3 comprises 14 residues. V lost 6 bases, J lost 6 bases, and 11 bases stayed unmatched.

This clone was seen just once. V is TRBV4-2 and J is TRBJ1-2; D ambiguous. Germline values: CDR1 LGHNA, CDR2 YNFKEQ. The CDR3 has 16 residues. V dropped 0 bases and J dropped 5 bases, with 16 bases sitting between them. The CDR3 coding sequence is TGTGCCAGCAGCCAAGATCTAGCCACTGCCTCGTATGGCTACACCTTC. It specifies CASSQDLATASYGYTF.

This clone was seen just once. This sequence joins TRBV19 and TRBJ1-1; D may be TRBD1 (5 bases). CDR1 and CDR2 from the germline V gene are LNHDA and SQIVND (reference sequence). Trimming shortened V by 1 base and J by 5 bases, and 20 bases separated the two germline ends. The CDR3 is 17 residues long. CDR3 bases: TGTGCCAGTAGTATAGGGCGGGACCTCACCAGGGCGACTGAAGCTTTCTTT. Encoded protein: CASSIGRDLTRATEAFF.

This clone was found once. The rearrangement links TRBV6-6 to TRBJ1-5; 8 bases fit TRBD1. This CDR3 contains 14 residues. The V gene end was trimmed by 5 bases and the J gene end by 2 bases; junction bases not matched to a gene: 2. Germline V gives CDR1 MNHNY, CDR2 SVGAGI (reference sequence). CDR3 region: CASSLDRGNQPQHF. CDR3 coding DNA: TGTGCCAGCAGTCTGGACAGGGGCAATCAGCCCCAGCATTTT.

This chain uses TRBV6-6 with TRBJ2-7; 12 bases fit TRBD2. Germline V gives CDR1 MNHNY, CDR2 SVGAGI (reference sequence). The CDR3 consists of 14 residues. With 10 bases clipped from V and 4 bases from J, the junction kept 8 bases outside the gene matches. This chain's CDR3 is CATAGLAGGYEQYF. The CDR3 DNA follows: TGTGCCACCGCGGGGCTAGCGGGGGGGTACGAGCAGTACTTC.

As concerns this clone: Different DNA sequences within this sample yield the same CDR3. This chain joins TRBV5-4 and TRBJ1-5; perhaps TRBD1 as D (5 bases). The germline V gene encodes CDR1 SGHNT and CDR2 YYREEE (reference sequence). The CDR3 is 14 residues long. V lost 1 base to trimming and J lost 2 bases, with 7 bases between them. The CDR3 sequence is CASSLWGGNQPQHF. DNA of the CDR3: TGTGCCAGCAGCTTGTGGGGGGGCAATCAGCCCCAGCATTTT.

The rearrangement links TRBV5-1 to TRBJ2-5; D gene unclear. Trimming cost V 5 bases and J 2 bases, with 7 bases left between them. Germline V CDR1 and CDR2: SGHRS, YFSETQ. CDR3 length: 12 residues. Here the CDR3 DNA reads TGCGCCAGCAGATCGGAGCAAGAGACCCAGTACTTC. Its protein is CASRSEQETQYF.

The V and J genes are TRBV5-1 and TRBJ1-4; possible D gene TRBD1, 6 bases. The CDR3 is 14 amino acids. V lost 0 bases to trimming and J lost 4 bases, with 7 bases between them. The germline CDR1 and CDR2 sequences are SGHRS and YFSETQ. This CDR3 reads CASSLGQVNEKLFF. CDR3 in DNA: TGCGCCAGCAGCTTGGGACAGGTTAATGAAAAACTGTTTTTT.

The chain recombines TRBV6-1 with TRBJ1-5; TRBD1 aligns across 10 bases. The germline CDR1 and CDR2 sequences are MNHNS and SASEGT. The V and J ends lost 2 bases and 3 bases, in that order; junction bases with no gene match: 4. The CDR3 is 16 residues long. Here the CDR3 reads CASSEKDRGFNQPQHF. As DNA, the CDR3 is TGTGCCAGCAGTGAAAAGGACAGGGGGTTCAATCAGCCCCAGCATTTT.

This clone was detected only once. The rearrangement links TRBV6-5 to TRBJ2-3; a possible D gene is TRBD1 (5 bases). V lost 3 bases and J 4 bases, leaving 11 bases between the germline ends. The germline V gene encodes CDR1 MNHEY and CDR2 SVGAGI. The CDR3 covers 14 residues. The chain's CDR3 is CASSYTGGADTQYF. CDR3 nucleotides: TGTGCCAGCAGTTATACAGGTGGCGCAGATACGCAGTATTTT.

Concerning this clone itself: Other DNA sequences in the same sample also yield this CDR3. V is TRBV19 and J is TRBJ1-1; D gene uncertain. The germline V gene has CDR1 LNHDA and CDR2 SQIVND (reference sequence). V lost 6 bases, J lost 4 bases, and 6 bases lay in between. The CDR3 totals 11 residues. This CDR3 is CASRAGTEAFF. The CDR3 nucleotides are TGTGCCAGTAGGGCAGGCACTGAAGCTTTCTTT.

The rearrangement joins TRBV6-4 to TRBJ2-2; possibly TRBD2 for D (6 bases). The V end lost 3 bases, the J end lost 5 bases, and 10 bases lay between the germline ends. Germline CDR1 is MRHNA and CDR2 is SNTAGT. The CDR3 loop spans 14 amino acids. CDR3 protein: CASSEEGWTGELFF. The CDR3, as DNA: TGTGCCAGCAGTGAGGAGGGATGGACCGGGGAGCTGTTTTTT.

The chain combines TRBV12-3 or TRBV12-4 with TRBJ1-1, with D perhaps TRBD1 (6 bases). V dropped 5 bases and J dropped 5 bases, with 6 bases sitting between them. CDR3 length: 11 residues. The CDR3 is CASSQGTEAFF. CDR3 nucleotide sequence: TGTGCCAGCAGTCAGGGGACTGAAGCTTTCTTT.

The chain couples TRBV7-2 to TRBJ2-3; maybe TRBD2 (6 bases). The V end lost 5 bases, the J end lost 0 bases, and 15 bases lay between the germline ends. The CDR3 contains 16 residues. The germline CDR1 and CDR2 sequences are SGHTA and FQGNSA. The CDR3 DNA is TGTGCCAGCAGCCGGGGGAGCGACCTCAGCACAGATACGCAGTATTTT. It codes for CASSRGSDLSTDTQYF.

About this clone: Other DNA sequences from this sample encode an identical CDR3 as well. This rearrangement joins TRBV29-1 to TRBJ1-1, with a tentative D call TRBD1 (5 bases). Germline loops: CDR1 SQVTM, CDR2 ANQGSEA. The ends were cut back, 0 bases at V and 4 bases at J, with 6 bases in the middle. The CDR3 runs 12 residues. The CDR3 region is CSVEEGGTEAFF. CDR3 nucleotide sequence: TGCAGCGTTGAAGAGGGGGGCACTGAAGCTTTCTTT. Full variable domain (missing parts from reference TRBV29-1 and TRBJ1-1): SAVISQKPSRDICQRGTSLTIQCQVDSQVTMMFWYRQQPGQSLTLIATANQGSEATYESGFVIDKFPISRPNLTFSTLTVSNMSPEDSSIYLCSVEEGGTEAFFGQGTRLTVV.

This clone was seen only a few times. The chain links TRBV2 to TRBJ2-7; the match to TRBD2 covers 8 bases. The V gene's germline CDR1 is SNHLY and CDR2 FYNNEI. The CDR3 totals 16 residues. Trimming at V came to 8 bases and at J to 6 bases, leaving 18 bases not matched to a gene. CDR3 nucleotide sequence: TGTGCCAGCGGGTTCTTAGCGGGGTATGGGGGAGGCGAGCAGTACTTC. It specifies CASGFLAGYGGGEQYF.

The rearrangement uses TRBV28 and TRBJ1-5, with D possibly TRBD1 on 5 matching bases. Germline V gives CDR1 MDHEN, CDR2 SYDVKM. The CDR3 has 15 amino acids. Trimming removed 3 bases from V and 2 bases from J, with 11 bases in between. CDR3 DNA: TGTGCCAGCAGTTTCGGGGGAGGTGGCAATCAGCCCCAGCATTTT. Translation: CASSFGGGGNQPQHF.

The chain combines TRBV27 with TRBJ1-1, with D uncertain. This CDR3 is 13 amino acids long. Germline V gene sequence: CDR1 MNHEY, CDR2 SMNVEV (reference sequence). V lost 9 bases, J lost 4 bases, and 15 bases lay in between. The CDR3 DNA reads TGTGCCAGTGGACTAGTGGGGAGCACTGAAGCTTTCTTT. It yields the protein CASGLVGSTEAFF.

The chain joins TRBV5-1 to TRBJ2-7, with 10 bases fitting TRBD1. CDR1 and CDR2 from the germline V gene are SGHRS and YFSETQ. The CDR3 consists of 15 residues. The J segment lost 2 bases and the V segment lost 4 bases, leaving 6 bases of the junction unmatched. CDR3 nucleotides: TGCGCCAGCAGCCGATCGGGGACAGGGGCCTACGAGCAGTACTTC. This gives the protein CASSRSGTGAYEQYF. The whole variable domain, remainder taken from reference TRBV5-1 and TRBJ2-7, is KAGVTQTPRYLIKTRGQQVTLSCSPISGHRSVSWYQQTPGQGLQFLFEYFSETQRNKGNFPGRFSGRQFSNSRSEMNVSTLELGDSALYLCASSRSGTGAYEQYFGPGTRLTVT.